Listed here are 22 T cell receptor beta chains from one sample, sequenced in a study of blood T cell repertoires in COVID-19. Here immunoSEQ multiplex PCR was the method, and the copy in TCRdb shows in-frame clones only, minus some. Here the sample spans 150,000 to 200,000 clones, 70% to 90% being singletons. The sequencing input was peripheral blood. The receptors stem from a man in his sixties with active or convalescent COVID-19.

The DNA of the CDR3 is TGTGCCAGTAGTGTGGGCAGTTACTATGGCTACACCTTC. Translating it yields CASSVGSYYGYTF. The chain employs TRBV19 and TRBJ1-2; D is unresolved. The V end was cut by 5 bases, the J end by 3 bases, with 10 bases between. Looked up from germline, CDR1 is LNHDA and CDR2 is SQIVND (reference sequence). CDR3 length equals 13 residues.

The genes are TRBV4-1 and TRBJ1-2, with 8 bases matching TRBD1. The V segment lost 5 bases and the J segment 2 bases; nucleotides outside the gene matches: 13. The germline gives CDR1 MGHRA, CDR2 YSYEKL. This CDR3 comprises 17 residues. The CDR3 region is CASSATFQGAGNYGYTF. The DNA for the CDR3 is TGCGCCAGCAGCGCAACCTTTCAGGGGGCAGGGAACTATGGCTACACCTTC.

This rearrangement joins TRBV7-9 to TRBJ2-3; TRBD1 might be the D (6 bases). This CDR3 has 16 residues. V lost 5 bases and J lost 1, with 16 bases in between. CDR1 SEHNR and CDR2 FQNEAQ come from the germline V gene (reference sequence). CDR3 protein: CASSRDTTKGTDTQYF. CDR3 bases: TGTGCCAGCAGCAGGGACACTACAAAGGGCACAGATACGCAGTATTTT.

The rearrangement joins TRBV2 to TRBJ2-5, with TRBD1 matching 7 bases. V gave up 7 bases and J gave up 1 base; unmatched junction bases: 6. This CDR3 is built from 14 residues. Per the germline V gene, CDR1 is SNHLY and CDR2 is FYNNEI. The CDR3 spells CASTLTGAQETQYF. The CDR3 DNA sequence: TGTGCCAGCACGTTAACAGGGGCCCAAGAGACCCAGTACTTC.

The chain couples TRBV5-6 to TRBJ2-1, with D perhaps TRBD1 (5 bases). The CDR3 spans 16 residues. The germline gives CDR1 SGHDT, CDR2 YYEEEE. V was trimmed by 1 base and J by 3 bases, leaving 14 bases between them. The CDR3 loop reads CASSLTGSNLYNEQFF. The CDR3, as DNA: TGTGCCAGCAGCTTGACAGGAAGCAACCTCTACAATGAGCAGTTCTTC.

The gene calls are TRBV2 and TRBJ2-1; D may be TRBD1 (5 bases). Looked up from germline, CDR1 is SNHLY and CDR2 is FYNNEI. The CDR3 length is 15 residues. V lost 4 bases, J lost 0 bases, and 10 bases lay in between. The CDR3 spells CASSGQTLSYNEQFF. CDR3 coding DNA: TGTGCCAGCAGTGGACAGACCCTCTCCTACAATGAGCAGTTCTTC.

The count of this clone is one. This chain connects TRBV9 to TRBJ2-5; D possibly corresponds to TRBD2 (6 bases). CDR3 size: 14 residues. Germline loops: CDR1 SGDLS, CDR2 YYNGEE. Trimming removed 4 bases at V and 5 bases at J, with 15 bases between. The CDR3 reads CASSLTGVGETQYF. The CDR3 region has the DNA TGTGCCAGCAGCTTGACGGGGGTAGGGGAGACCCAGTACTTC.

CDR3 region: CASTRAVTGGTQPQHF. Written as DNA, the CDR3 is TGTGCCAGTACTAGGGCTGTGACAGGGGGCACTCAGCCCCAGCATTTT. The chain joins TRBV19 to TRBJ1-5, with 10 bases aligning to TRBD1. The germline V gene encodes CDR1 LNHDA and CDR2 SQIVND (reference sequence). J gave up 6 bases and V 7 bases, and 12 bases lay outside the gene matches. The CDR3 is made up of 16 amino acids. The whole variable domain, remainder taken from reference TRBV19 and TRBJ1-5, is DGGITQSPKYLFRKEGQNVTLSCEQNLNHDAMYWYRQDPGQGLRLIYYSQIVNDFQKGDIAEGYSVSREKKESFPLTVTSAQKNPTAFYLCASTRAVTGGTQPQHFGDGTRLSIL.

The V and J genes are TRBV27 and TRBJ2-5; 16 nucleotides agree with TRBD2. Trimming at V came to 4 bases and at J to 12 bases, leaving 11 bases not matched to a gene. The CDR3 is 16 amino acids. Germline V lookup: CDR1 MNHEY, CDR2 SMNVEV (reference sequence). The CDR3 protein is CASSSPGLAGGEVKYF. CDR3 coding DNA: TGTGCCAGCAGTTCCCCGGGACTAGCGGGGGGGGAAGTTAAGTACTTC.

The gene calls are TRBV9 and TRBJ1-2; the match to TRBD1 covers 9 bases. The V gene's germline CDR1 is SGDLS and CDR2 YYNGEE. After removal of 2 bases from V and 0 bases from J, the junction contained 5 bases not matched to a gene. The CDR3 sequence is 16 residues long. The CDR3 DNA sequence: TGTGCCAGCAGCGTGGGGACAGGGCCCTCTAACTATGGCTACACCTTC. Its protein product is CASSVGTGPSNYGYTF.

The chain has TRBV19 and TRBJ2-1, with 14 bases lining up with TRBD2. V dropped 6 bases and J dropped 4; count of bases not matched to a gene: 2. The CDR3 sequence is 15 residues long. Germline V gene data show CDR1 as LNHDA and CDR2 as SQIVND (reference sequence). The CDR3 sequence is CASRRTSGGYNEQFF. Written as DNA, the CDR3 is TGTGCCAGTAGAAGGACTAGCGGGGGGTACAATGAGCAGTTCTTC.

This clone was seen a handful of times. This chain links TRBV2 with TRBJ2-7, with D unclear. CDR3 length: 10 amino acids. V shed 4 bases and J shed 7 bases, with 5 bases lying between them. Per germline, CDR1 SNHLY and CDR2 FYNNEI. CDR3 sequence reads: CASSVREQYF. Here the CDR3 DNA reads TGTGCCAGCAGTGTGCGGGAGCAGTACTTC.

The chain combines TRBV25-1 with TRBJ1-1; unclear D gene. Trimming left V 4 bases short and J 2 bases short, with 14 bases between. This CDR3 region has 15 residues. Germline loops: CDR1 MGHDK, CDR2 SYGVNS. CDR3 bases: TGTGCCAGCAGTGCCCAAAATCTGGCCAACACTGAAGCTTTCTTT. Protein sequence: CASSAQNLANTEAFF.

The chain carries TRBV5-1 and TRBJ1-4; 8 bases are shared with TRBD1. The trim removed 4 bases at V and 7 bases at J, leaving 9 bases unmatched. CDR3 length: 15 amino acids. Per the germline V gene, CDR1 is SGHRS and CDR2 is YFSETQ. CDR3 region: CASSGTGTGGEKLFF. In DNA, the CDR3 is TGCGCCAGCAGCGGGACCGGGACAGGAGGTGAAAAACTGTTTTTT.

The V call is TRBV2, the J call TRBJ2-5, with 9 positions matching TRBD1. Trimming at V came to 5 bases and at J to 6 bases, leaving 4 bases not matched to a gene. CDR3 length equals 13 residues. The germline V gene has CDR1 SNHLY and CDR2 FYNNEI. The CDR3 loop is CASSWDREKTQYF. The DNA for the CDR3 is TGTGCCAGCAGTTGGGACAGGGAAAAGACCCAGTACTTC.

The chain employs TRBV7-6 and TRBJ1-6, with TRBD1 matching over 8 bases. This CDR3 comprises 14 residues. Germline V lookup: CDR1 SGHVS, CDR2 FNYEAQ. With 5 bases clipped from V and 10 bases from J, the junction kept 7 bases outside the gene matches. CDR3 sequence: CASSPGQGRSPLHF. The CDR3 nucleotides read TGTGCCAGCAGCCCCGGACAGGGTCGGTCACCCCTCCACTTT.

This clone has a single count. V and J are TRBV29-1 and TRBJ1-1; D unclear. The CDR3 has 12 amino acids. The V and J ends lost 7 bases and 1 base respectively, with 10 bases between them. Germline V gives CDR1 SQVTM, CDR2 ANQGSEA. The chain's CDR3 is CSGHGRNTEAFF. In DNA, the CDR3 is TGCAGCGGTCATGGGCGGAACACTGAAGCTTTCTTT.

The rearrangement uses TRBV7-9 and TRBJ1-4, with D perhaps TRBD1 (6 bases). From germline, CDR1 is SEHNR and CDR2 FQNEAQ (reference sequence). CDR3 length: 14 amino acids. Between the trimmed V and J ends, which lost 5 bases and 4 bases, there was a span of 11 bases. CDR3 coding DNA: TGTGCCAGCAGCCTACAGGGATTTAATGAAAAACTGTTTTTT. Translation: CASSLQGFNEKLFF. Based on the CDR3 plus reference TRBV7-9 and TRBJ1-4, the full variable domain is DTGVSQNPRHKITKRGQNVTFRCDPISEHNRLYWYRQTLGQGPEFLTYFQNEAQLEKSRLLSDRFSAERPKGSFSTLEIQRTEQGDSAMYLCASSLQGFNEKLFFGSGTQLSVL.

The genes are TRBV6-2 or TRBV6-3 and TRBJ1-6, with 9 bases fitting TRBD1. The ends lost 6 bases at V and 6 bases at J; junction bases unmatched: 9. Germline lookup yields CDR1 MNHEY and CDR2 SVGEGT. This CDR3 region has 16 residues. CDR3 amino acids: CASSLRQGGLNSPLHF. In nucleotides, the CDR3 is TGTGCCAGCAGCCTGCGACAGGGGGGTCTTAATTCACCCCTCCACTTT.

This rearrangement joins TRBV6-1 to TRBJ1-5; 8 positions agree with TRBD1. Germline CDR1 MNHNS, CDR2 SASEGT. There are 15 residues in the CDR3. V lost 0 bases to trimming and J lost 7 bases; unmatched junction nucleotides: 5. CDR3 protein: CASSEAQGAGQPQHF. The CDR3 DNA reads TGTGCCAGCAGTGAAGCTCAGGGGGCAGGACAGCCCCAGCATTTT.

V gene TRBV20-1 combines with J gene TRBJ1-4, with D hard to call. The germline V gene has CDR1 DFQATT and CDR2 SNEGSKA (reference sequence). Trimming took 3 bases from V and 8 from J, leaving 10 bases between them. The CDR3 sequence is 12 residues long. CDR3 loop: CSASRVEEKLFF. The DNA for the CDR3 is TGCAGTGCTAGTAGAGTTGAAGAAAAACTGTTTTTT.

This clone was observed a single time. The chain combines TRBV19 with TRBJ2-5, with 9 bases fitting TRBD2. Germline CDR1 reads LNHDA; CDR2 reads SQIVND (reference sequence). V trimming: 4 bases; J trimming: 2 bases; junction bases outside the gene matches: 5. This CDR3 spans 15 amino acids. The CDR3 is CASSRKSGGQETQYF. The DNA of the CDR3 is TGTGCCAGTAGTAGGAAAAGCGGGGGGCAAGAGACCCAGTACTTC.